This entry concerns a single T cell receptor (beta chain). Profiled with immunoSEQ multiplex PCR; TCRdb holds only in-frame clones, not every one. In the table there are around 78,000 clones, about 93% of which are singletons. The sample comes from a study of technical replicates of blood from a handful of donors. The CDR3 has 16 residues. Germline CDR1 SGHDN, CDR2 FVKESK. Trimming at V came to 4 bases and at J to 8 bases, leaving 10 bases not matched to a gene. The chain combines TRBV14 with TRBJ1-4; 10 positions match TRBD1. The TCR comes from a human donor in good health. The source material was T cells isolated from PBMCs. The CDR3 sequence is CASSPLRTGGREKLFF. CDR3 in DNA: TGTGCCAGCAGCCCCCTTAGGACAGGGGGTCGAGAAAAACTGTTTTTT.